This T cell receptor beta chain was sequenced during a study of blood T cell repertoires in COVID-19 (dated by TCRdb to the early 2020s). At the level of the whole study: The collaborator samples originated in the United States, Italy and Spain and spanned the acute and convalescent phases of COVID-19. Samples were obtained from the ongoing ImmuneRACE study (first 160 participants) and from over a thousand subjects provided by 6 global collaborators. The dataset comprised deeply sampled blood TCRbeta repertoires from subjects exposed to, actively infected with, or recovered from COVID-19. The material from the prospective study consisted of cDNA or gDNA derived from T cells, B-cell-depleted T cells, or PBMCs. The repertoires were released in a freely available public database intended as a resource for research on the immune response to SARS-CoV-2. Where available, HLA class I and class II types were taken from metadata supplied by the sample provider and were not determined by assay-based typing. The sample metadata nearly always contained a de-identified subject ID, COVID-19 status, age in years and sex.

What the research found in general, with its limitations: Clinical and demographic metadata were provided uncurated, with the amount varying by source and participant.

The cysteine opens and the phenylalanine closes a CDR3 of 13 amino acids. Kept here is only the CDR3 DNA, which spans 39 bases and is read in frame from base 1. V is clipped by 3 bases and J by 2 bases, and the sequence between their germline boundaries is 8 bases long. Looking up the germline V gene yields CDR1 SGDLS and CDR2 YYNGEE. Comment on this clone: Its antigen is still unknown. No clone much larger than this one lies a single base away; base qualities are absent.

The immunoSEQ Assay, a bias-controlled multiplex PCR, was used to amplify TCRbeta CDR3 regions from genomic DNA. On the authors' methods: The number of nucleated cells in each sample was estimated by amplification of reference gene primers within the assay. Sequence reads were collapsed and filtered to measure the absolute abundance of every unique TCRbeta CDR3 rearrangement. Productive Simpson clonality was computed per sample as the square root of Simpson's diversity index over productive rearrangements. Entries here come from immuneACCESS through TCRdb and include only in-frame sequences with V and J called. Some clones fail to appear in such tables; in the studies checked, an unresolved V gene covers under half of the shortfall, and the cause of the remainder is unknown. The D gene and trimming were derived from the DNA, and the V and J assignments and clone size from that table. Present in this sample are some 200,000 clones, approximately 92% of which were seen just once. About 3.5% of the sample rests with the top ten.

Participants in the prospective study were enrolled through a virtual design, were aged 18 to 89 years, and lived in roughly 24 United States geographic areas. In the prospective study, participants were assigned to cohorts based on the clinical history participants reported in a screening survey and a study questionnaire. In the prospective study, whole blood, serum and a nasopharyngeal or oropharyngeal swab were collected from each participant by mobile phlebotomists. Additional blood draws and questionnaires over a 2-month period could optionally be provided by prospective study participants. Blood samples from the prospective study were shipped frozen or at room temperature prior to DNA extraction.

The specimen sequenced was PBMCs or T cells enriched from blood (not recorded which). The TCR sequence derives from a woman between 18 and 29 years old in a cohort exposed to, infected with or recovered from COVID-19 (not recorded which). The chain is made from TRBV9 and TRBJ1-1, and perhaps TRBD1 as D gene, on 6 matching bases. The bases read TGTGCCAGCAGCGCACAGGGAAACACTGAAGCTTTCTTT. It encodes CASSAQGNTEAFF.